The next 19 T cell receptor beta chains were all read from a single sample in a study of T cell responses to AZD1222 COVID-19 vaccine. Some clones are missing from TCRdb's copy, which holds only in-frame ones; the method was immunoSEQ multiplex PCR. Found here are 120,000 to 150,000 clones, roughly 90% of them singletons; the top ten hold over 2.5%. Sequenced material: peripheral blood, taken on day 0 of AZD1222 vaccination. The receptors were sampled from an adult in good health.

This clone turned up a few times. This rearrangement joins TRBV28 to TRBJ2-5, with 9 bases fitting TRBD2. The CDR3 covers 14 residues. Per the germline V gene, CDR1 is MDHEN and CDR2 is SYDVKM. J gave up 5 bases and V 2 bases, and 3 bases lay outside the gene matches. DNA for the CDR3: TGTGCCAGCAGTTTAGGCGGGAGGGGGGAGACCCAGTACTTC. Translating it yields CASSLGGRGETQYF.

The chain combines TRBV27 with TRBJ2-7, with D unclear. V lost 3 bases to trimming and J lost 3 bases, with 3 bases between them. The germline V gene encodes CDR1 MNHEY and CDR2 SMNVEV (reference sequence). The CDR3 length is 11 residues. The CDR3 DNA sequence: TGTGCCAGCAGTTTCGGCTACGAGCAGTACTTC. It translates to CASSFGYEQYF.

The chain recombines TRBV3-1 (or the pseudogene TRBV3-2) with TRBJ1-2; maybe TRBD1 (6 bases). The V end lost 4 bases, the J end lost 5 bases, and 11 bases lay between the germline ends. Germline CDR1 LGHDT, CDR2 YNNKEL (reference sequence). The CDR3 has 13 amino acids. As DNA, the CDR3 is TGTGCCAGCAGCCGGACACAGGGATATGGCTACACCTTC. It codes for CASSRTQGYGYTF.

This sequence joins TRBV4-2 and TRBJ2-3; TRBD1 matches 8 bases. After removal of 3 bases from V and 0 bases from J, the junction contained 8 bases not matched to a gene. Germline assignment: CDR1 LGHNA and CDR2 YNFKEQ. CDR3 length equals 17 residues. The CDR3 DNA sequence: TGTGCCAGCAGCCACGGAATCACAGGGGGGAGCACAGATACGCAGTATTTT. This codes for CASSHGITGGSTDTQYF.

V is TRBV4-3 and J is TRBJ1-1; D is possibly TRBD1 (6 bases). The germline V gene has CDR1 LGHNA and CDR2 YSLEER. V shed 1 base and J shed 5 bases, with 11 bases lying between them. CDR3 size: 14 residues. This CDR3 reads CASSQGIGGTEAFF. In DNA, the CDR3 is TGCGCCAGCAGCCAAGGTATAGGGGGGACTGAAGCTTTCTTT.

The chain recombines TRBV5-6 with TRBJ1-1, with a possible D match to TRBD1 (6 bases). V was trimmed by 1 base and J by 5 bases, leaving 15 bases between them. Germline loops: CDR1 SGHDT, CDR2 YYEEEE. This CDR3 is 15 amino acids long. CDR3 in amino acids: CASSLYGRGRTEAFF. In nucleotides, the CDR3 is TGTGCCAGCAGCTTGTACGGTAGGGGGAGGACTGAAGCTTTCTTT.

The genes are TRBV28 and TRBJ2-7, with a weak D call TRBD2 (6 bases). CDR3 length: 17 residues. Germline CDR1 reads MDHEN; CDR2 reads SYDVKM. V was pared by 8 bases and J by 6 bases, with 29 bases between. The DNA for the CDR3 is TGTGCCAGCTACGGTAGCGGTCCCTTAGGTGGGCTTTCCGAGCAGTACTTC. It specifies CASYGSGPLGGLSEQYF.

The chain has TRBV4-2 and TRBJ1-5; TRBD1 is a possible D gene (6 bases). The CDR3 spans 16 residues. The ends were cut back, 4 bases at V and 1 base at J, with 14 bases in the middle. Germline lookup yields CDR1 LGHNA and CDR2 YNFKEQ. Written as DNA, the CDR3 is TGTGCCAGCAGCCCCGGAGAAGGGGGAAGCAATCAGCCCCAGCATTTT. It specifies CASSPGEGGSNQPQHF.

This chain joins TRBV5-1 and TRBJ1-3, with D perhaps TRBD1 (6 bases). The germline V gene has CDR1 SGHRS and CDR2 YFSETQ. CDR3 length equals 15 residues. With 0 bases removed from V and 3 bases from J, the gap between germline ends came to 10 bases. CDR3 nucleotides: TGCGCCAGCAGCTTGGCGGGGGCGGGTGGAAACACCATATATTTT. Its translation: CASSLAGAGGNTIYF. Looking up the rest from reference TRBV5-1 and TRBJ1-3 gives the full variable domain: KAGVTQTPRYLIKTRGQQVTLSCSPISGHRSVSWYQQTPGQGLQFLFEYFSETQRNKGNFPGRFSGRQFSNSRSEMNVSTLELGDSALYLCASSLAGAGGNTIYFGEGSWLTVV.

The chain combines TRBV5-1 with TRBJ2-5; D is unclear. The CDR3 spans 15 residues. In germline, CDR1 is SGHRS, CDR2 YFSETQ. V gave up 0 bases and J gave up 1 base, with 10 bases separating them. The CDR3 protein is CASSLVAGPQETQYF. The DNA for the CDR3 is TGCGCCAGCAGCTTGGTGGCAGGTCCCCAAGAGACCCAGTACTTC. The whole variable domain, remainder taken from reference TRBV5-1 and TRBJ2-5, is KAGVTQTPRYLIKTRGQQVTLSCSPISGHRSVSWYQQTPGQGLQFLFEYFSETQRNKGNFPGRFSGRQFSNSRSEMNVSTLELGDSALYLCASSLVAGPQETQYFGPGTRLLVL.

The CDR3 protein is CASSPGLAGSEQFF. The CDR3 coding sequence is TGTGCCAGCAGCCCCGGACTAGCGGGAAGTGAGCAGTTCTTC. V usage is TRBV27 and J usage is TRBJ2-1; 12 bases line up with TRBD2. Trimming removed 6 bases from V and 9 bases from J; junction bases left unmatched: 6. Germline V gives CDR1 MNHEY, CDR2 SMNVEV (reference sequence). There are 14 residues in the CDR3.

A remark on this clone: This CDR3 is also generated by other DNA sequences in the sample. The chain uses TRBV27 and TRBJ2-3; the match to TRBD2 covers 12 bases. The CDR3 covers 14 residues. Per the germline V gene, CDR1 is MNHEY and CDR2 is SMNVEV (reference sequence). J gave up 6 bases and V 7 bases, and 5 bases lay outside the gene matches. The CDR3 DNA is TGTGCCAGCAAGACTAGCGGGAGAAGCGATACGCAGTATTTT. This codes for CASKTSGRSDTQYF.

The gene calls are TRBV13 and TRBJ2-7; weak D call: TRBD1 (6 bases). Per germline, CDR1 PRHDT and CDR2 FYEKMQ (reference sequence). This CDR3 is built from 17 residues. V lost 1 base to trimming and J lost 2 bases, with 18 bases between them. The CDR3 DNA reads TGTGCCAGCAGCTTAGTGGGCCGGGGACACGGACCCTACGAGCAGTACTTC. The encoded protein is CASSLVGRGHGPYEQYF.

The V call is TRBV5-1, the J call TRBJ2-1; 9 nucleotides agree with TRBD2. In germline, CDR1 is SGHRS, CDR2 YFSETQ. V dropped 0 bases and J dropped 6; count of bases not matched to a gene: 4. There are 15 residues in the CDR3. The DNA of the CDR3 is TGCGCCAGCAGCTTGGTTAGCGGGGGTCTCAATGAGCAGTTCTTC. Its translation: CASSLVSGGLNEQFF.

CDR3 in DNA: TGTGCCAGCTCACCATTGCGGGACTCTTATTCACCCCTCCACTTT. It specifies CASSPLRDSYSPLHF. The gene calls are TRBV18 and TRBJ1-6, with a possible D match to TRBD1 (5 bases). V lost 2 bases and J 8 bases, leaving 13 bases between the germline ends. Germline CDR1 reads KGHSH; CDR2 reads LQKENI. The CDR3 has 15 residues.

The genes are TRBV21-1 and TRBJ2-3; TRBD1 is taken as the D call from the table, unchecked against the DNA. TRBV21-1 is a known pseudogene. The CDR3 spans 22 residues. This chain's CDR3 is CASSASRSEAEEDRGDTDTQYF. Here the CDR3 DNA reads TGTGCCAGCTCAGCTTCCCGATCCGAGGCCGAGGAAGACAGGGGGGACACAGATACGCAGTATTTT.

In regard to this clone: Other DNA sequences from this sample encode an identical CDR3 as well. This rearrangement joins TRBV19 to TRBJ2-6; D is unclear. Trimming removed 3 bases from V and 0 bases from J, with 6 bases in between. There are 15 residues in the CDR3. Germline V CDR1 and CDR2: LNHDA, SQIVND (reference sequence). The CDR3: CASSITPSGANVLTF. Written as DNA, the CDR3 is TGTGCCAGTAGTATTACCCCCTCTGGGGCCAACGTCCTGACTTTC.

The rearrangement joins TRBV29-1 to TRBJ1-1; D ambiguous. Germline V gene sequence: CDR1 SQVTM, CDR2 ANQGSEA. V was shortened by 4 bases and J by 2 bases, with 11 bases between the two germline ends. This CDR3 is built from 13 residues. The CDR3 nucleotides are TGCAGCGTTGCCGGGATTTTCAACACTGAAGCTTTCTTT. It codes for CSVAGIFNTEAFF.

CDR3 in amino acids: CASSRNTGGGTEAFF. The CDR3 DNA follows: TGTGCCAGCAGCCGGAACACAGGGGGCGGCACTGAAGCTTTCTTT. The chain couples TRBV4-2 to TRBJ1-1; 9 bases line up with TRBD1. Germline CDR1 reads LGHNA; CDR2 reads YNFKEQ. The ends lost 4 bases at V and 4 bases at J; junction bases unmatched: 7. The CDR3 is made up of 15 amino acids.